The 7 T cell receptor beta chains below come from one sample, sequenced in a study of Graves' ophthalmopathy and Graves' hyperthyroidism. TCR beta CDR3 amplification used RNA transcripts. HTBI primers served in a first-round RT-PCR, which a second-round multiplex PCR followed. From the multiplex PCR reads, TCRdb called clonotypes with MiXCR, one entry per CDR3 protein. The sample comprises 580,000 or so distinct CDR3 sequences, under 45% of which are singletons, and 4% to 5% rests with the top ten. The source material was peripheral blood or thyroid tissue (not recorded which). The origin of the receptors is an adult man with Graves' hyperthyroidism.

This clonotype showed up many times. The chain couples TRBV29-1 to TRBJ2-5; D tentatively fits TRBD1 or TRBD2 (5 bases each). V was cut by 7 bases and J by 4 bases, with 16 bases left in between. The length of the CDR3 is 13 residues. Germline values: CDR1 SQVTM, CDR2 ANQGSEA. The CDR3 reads CSELTGTRETQYF. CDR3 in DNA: TGCAGCGAACTAACTGGGACCCGAGAGACCCAGTACTTC.

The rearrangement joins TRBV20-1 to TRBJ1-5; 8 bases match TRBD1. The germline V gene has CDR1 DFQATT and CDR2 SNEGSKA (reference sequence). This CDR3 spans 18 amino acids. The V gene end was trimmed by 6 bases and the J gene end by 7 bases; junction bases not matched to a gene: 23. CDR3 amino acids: CSAPRTGHAVGGHQPQHF. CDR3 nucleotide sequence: TGCAGTGCCCCCAGGACAGGGCATGCTGTGGGGGGTCACCAGCCCCAGCATTTT.

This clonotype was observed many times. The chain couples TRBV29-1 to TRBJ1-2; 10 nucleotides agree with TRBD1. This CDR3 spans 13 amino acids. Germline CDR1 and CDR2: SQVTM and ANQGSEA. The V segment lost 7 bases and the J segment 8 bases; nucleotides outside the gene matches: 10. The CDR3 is CSAWDRGKGGYTF. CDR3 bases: TGCAGCGCCTGGGACAGGGGAAAAGGCGGCTACACCTTC.

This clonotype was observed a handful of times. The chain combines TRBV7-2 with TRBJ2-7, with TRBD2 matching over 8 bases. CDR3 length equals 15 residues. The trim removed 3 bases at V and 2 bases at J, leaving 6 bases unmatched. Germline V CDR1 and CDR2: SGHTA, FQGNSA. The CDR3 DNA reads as TGTGCCAGCAGCTTGATCGGGGGGGGAACCTACGAGCAGTACTTC. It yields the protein CASSLIGGGTYEQYF.

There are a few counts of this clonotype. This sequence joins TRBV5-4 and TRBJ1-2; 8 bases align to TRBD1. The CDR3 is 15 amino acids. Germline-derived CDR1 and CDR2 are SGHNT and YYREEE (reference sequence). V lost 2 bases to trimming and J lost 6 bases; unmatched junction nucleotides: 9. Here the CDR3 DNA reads TGTGCCAGCAGCTTCACCGGGGACAGGAGGAATGGCTACACCTTC. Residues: CASSFTGDRRNGYTF. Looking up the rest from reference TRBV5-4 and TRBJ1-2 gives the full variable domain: ETGVTQSPTHLIKTRGQQVTLRCSSQSGHNTVSWYQQALGQGPQFIFQYYREEENGRGNFPPRFSGLQFPNYSSELNVNALELDDSALYLCASSFTGDRRNGYTFGSGTRLTVV.

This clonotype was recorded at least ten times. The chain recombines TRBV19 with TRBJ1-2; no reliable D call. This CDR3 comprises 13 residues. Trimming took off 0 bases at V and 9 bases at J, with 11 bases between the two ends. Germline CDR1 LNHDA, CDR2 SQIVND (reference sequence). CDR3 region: CASSIDRSVSYTF. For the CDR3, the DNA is TGTGCCAGTAGTATAGATCGGTCTGTGAGCTACACCTTC.

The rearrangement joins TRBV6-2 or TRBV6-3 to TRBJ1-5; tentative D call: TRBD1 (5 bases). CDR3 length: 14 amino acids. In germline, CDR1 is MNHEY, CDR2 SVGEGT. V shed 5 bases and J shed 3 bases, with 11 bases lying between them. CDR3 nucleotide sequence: TGTGCCAGCAGTCCCGGGGCAAACAATCAGCCCCAGCATTTT. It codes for CASSPGANNQPQHF.